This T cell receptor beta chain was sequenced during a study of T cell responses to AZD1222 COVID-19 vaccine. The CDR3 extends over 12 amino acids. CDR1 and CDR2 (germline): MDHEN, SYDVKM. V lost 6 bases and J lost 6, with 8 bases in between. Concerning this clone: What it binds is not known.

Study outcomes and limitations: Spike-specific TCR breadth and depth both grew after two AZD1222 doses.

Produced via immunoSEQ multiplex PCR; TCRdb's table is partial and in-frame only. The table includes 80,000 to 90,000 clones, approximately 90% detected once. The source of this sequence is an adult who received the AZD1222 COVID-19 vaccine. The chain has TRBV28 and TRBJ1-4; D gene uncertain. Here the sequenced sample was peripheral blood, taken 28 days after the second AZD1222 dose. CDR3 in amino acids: CASRDGHEKLFF. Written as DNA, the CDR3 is TGTGCCAGCAGAGATGGACATGAAAAACTGTTTTTT.